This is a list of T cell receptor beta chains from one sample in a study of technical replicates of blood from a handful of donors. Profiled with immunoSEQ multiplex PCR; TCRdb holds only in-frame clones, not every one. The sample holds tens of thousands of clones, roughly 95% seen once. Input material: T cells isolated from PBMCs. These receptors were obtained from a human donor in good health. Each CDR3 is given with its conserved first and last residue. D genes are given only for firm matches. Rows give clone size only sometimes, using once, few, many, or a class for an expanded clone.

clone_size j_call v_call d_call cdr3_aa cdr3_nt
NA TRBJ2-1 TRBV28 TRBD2 CASHSGLAGYNEQFF TGTGCCAGCCACTCCGGACTAGCGGGTTACAATGAGCAGTTCTTC
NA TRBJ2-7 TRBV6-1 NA CASRGELRPGEQYF TGTGCCAGCAGGGGAGAACTTAGGCCCGGCGAGCAGTACTTC
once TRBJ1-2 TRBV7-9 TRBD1 CASSLGQGKDGYTF TGTGCCAGCAGTTTGGGACAGGGAAAGGATGGCTACACCTTC
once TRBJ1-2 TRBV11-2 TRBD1 CASSLVGTGLYGYTF TGTGCCAGCAGCTTAGTCGGGACAGGGTTATATGGCTACACCTTC
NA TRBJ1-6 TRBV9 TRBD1 CASSGRQGGRTLHF TGTGCCAGCAGCGGAAGACAGGGAGGACGGACCCTCCACTTT
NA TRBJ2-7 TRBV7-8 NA CASSFGGIAYEQYF TGTGCCAGCAGCTTTGGCGGAATTGCCTACGAGCAGTACTTC
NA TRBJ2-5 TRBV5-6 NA CASSFENGGGETQYF TGTGCCAGCAGCTTCGAGAATGGGGGAGGAGAGACCCAGTACTTC
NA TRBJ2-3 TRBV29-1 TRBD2 CSVGFSGSTDTQYF TGCAGCGTTGGGTTTAGCGGGAGCACAGATACGCAGTATTTT
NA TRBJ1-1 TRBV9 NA CASSVGGANTEAFF TGTGCCAGCAGCGTAGGAGGAGCGAACACTGAAGCTTTCTTT
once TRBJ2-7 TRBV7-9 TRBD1 CASSLTTGAHEQYF TGTGCCAGCAGCTTAACCACAGGGGCCCACGAGCAGTACTTC